This T cell receptor (beta chain) is from a study of blood T cell repertoires in COVID-19. The CDR3 totals 15 residues. Germline assignment: CDR1 KGHSH and CDR2 LQKENI. V was pared by 3 bases and J by 5 bases, with 4 bases of the junction left unmatched. The table came from immunoSEQ multiplex PCR; TCRdb's copy has only in-frame clones and leaves some out. The sample comprises 170,000 or so clones, just over 85% of which are singletons, and 5.5% to 8% rests with the top ten. The sample was peripheral blood. The sequence was obtained from a man in his fifties with active or convalescent COVID-19. V usage is TRBV18 and J usage is TRBJ1-6; 7 nucleotides line up with TRBD1. The CDR3 loop is CASSPQGTDNSPLHF. CDR3 in DNA: TGTGCCAGCTCACCGCAAGGGACAGATAATTCACCCCTCCACTTT.